The rows below give T cell receptor beta chains drawn from one sample of a study of PD-1 blockade in classical Hodgkin lymphoma. Measured with immunoSEQ multiplex PCR; TCRdb has only the in-frame clones, and not every one. The table shows some 28,000 clones, with more than 80% occurring only once. Sequences were obtained from CD4+ T cells from blood. The source of these receptors is a human donor with classical Hodgkin lymphoma. The CDR3 runs from the conserved cysteine through the conserved F or W. Fields, in order: CDR3 DNA, CDR3 protein, clone size, J gene, D gene, V gene. A D gene is named only where the DNA matches it firmly. Clone size is not always given. Where it is, it says once, few, many or a class for expanded clones.

TGTGCCAGCAGCCAAGGGACGGGAATGGGGGAGCAGTACTTC	CASSQGTGMGEQYF	-	TRBJ2-7	-	TRBV7-2
TGTGCCAGCAGCCACATTTCAGATACGCAGTATTTT	CASSHISDTQYF	-	TRBJ2-3	-	TRBV7-6
TGTGCCAGCAGTTACTTGACTAGCGGAAAAGAGACCCAGTACTTC	CASSYLTSGKETQYF	-	TRBJ2-5	TRBD2	TRBV6-5
TGTGCCAGCAGTACACCCGGGACAGGGGGCCTTGAGCAGTTCTTC	CASSTPGTGGLEQFF	-	TRBJ2-1	TRBD1	TRBV28
TGTGCCAGCAGCTTAGTGGGACGTACCAATCAGCCCCAGCATTTT	CASSLVGRTNQPQHF	few	TRBJ1-5	-	TRBV7-9
TGTGCCAGCTCACCATCAGGGCGTGTGGAGCAGTACTTC	CASSPSGRVEQYF	-	TRBJ2-7	-	TRBV18
TGTGCCAGCAGCTTAGGGGGGAGAGGCGAAAAACTGTTTTTT	CASSLGGRGEKLFF	once	TRBJ1-4	-	TRBV7-9
TGTGCCTTGCGACTAGCGGGAGGGCCCGGTGATACGCAGTATTTT	CALRLAGGPGDTQYF	-	TRBJ2-3	TRBD2	TRBV6-6
TGTGCCAGGGAGACCTTCCCCTACGAGCAGTACTTC	CARETFPYEQYF	-	TRBJ2-7	-	TRBV19
TGTGCCAGCAGCGTATCAGACAGGACTAGCGGGAGATGGGAGACCCAGTACTTC	CASSVSDRTSGRWETQYF	once	TRBJ2-5	TRBD2	TRBV9